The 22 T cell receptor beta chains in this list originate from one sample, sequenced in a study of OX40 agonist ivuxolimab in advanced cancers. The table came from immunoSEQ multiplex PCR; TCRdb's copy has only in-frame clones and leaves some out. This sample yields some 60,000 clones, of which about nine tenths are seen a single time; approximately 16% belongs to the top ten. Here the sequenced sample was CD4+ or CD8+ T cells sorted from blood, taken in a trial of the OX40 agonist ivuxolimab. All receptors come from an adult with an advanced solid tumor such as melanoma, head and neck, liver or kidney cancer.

The CDR3 region is CASSKQGLPSNQPQHF. CDR3 coding DNA: TGTGCCAGCAGCAAACAGGGATTACCTAGCAATCAGCCCCAGCATTTT. The V gene is TRBV7-8, the J gene TRBJ1-5, with D possibly being TRBD1 (6 bases). The CDR3 is 16 residues long. Germline V gives CDR1 SGHVS, CDR2 FQNEAQ. Trimming left V 5 bases short and J 0 bases short, with 14 bases between.

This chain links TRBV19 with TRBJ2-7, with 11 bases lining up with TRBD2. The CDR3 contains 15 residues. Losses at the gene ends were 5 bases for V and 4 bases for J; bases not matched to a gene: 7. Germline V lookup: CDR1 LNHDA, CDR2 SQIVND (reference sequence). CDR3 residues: CASSAIAGGYYEQYF. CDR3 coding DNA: TGTGCCAGTAGTGCAATAGCGGGAGGGTATTACGAGCAGTACTTC. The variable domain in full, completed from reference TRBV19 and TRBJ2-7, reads DGGITQSPKYLFRKEGQNVTLSCEQNLNHDAMYWYRQDPGQGLRLIYYSQIVNDFQKGDIAEGYSVSREKKESFPLTVTSAQKNPTAFYLCASSAIAGGYYEQYFGPGTRLTVT.

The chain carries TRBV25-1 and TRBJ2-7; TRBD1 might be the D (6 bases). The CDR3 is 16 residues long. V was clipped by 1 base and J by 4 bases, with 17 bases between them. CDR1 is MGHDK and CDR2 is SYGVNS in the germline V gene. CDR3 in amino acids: CASSELKSAGVYEQYF. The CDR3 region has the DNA TGTGCCAGCAGTGAATTAAAGAGTGCAGGGGTGTACGAGCAGTACTTC.

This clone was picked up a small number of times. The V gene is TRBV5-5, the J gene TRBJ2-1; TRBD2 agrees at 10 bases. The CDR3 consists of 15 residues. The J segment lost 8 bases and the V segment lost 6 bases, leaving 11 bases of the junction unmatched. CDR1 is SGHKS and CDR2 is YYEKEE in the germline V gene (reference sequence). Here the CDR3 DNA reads TGTGCCAGCAAGCCCCGAGGGCTAGCGGGAGATGAGCAGTTCTTC. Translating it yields CASKPRGLAGDEQFF.

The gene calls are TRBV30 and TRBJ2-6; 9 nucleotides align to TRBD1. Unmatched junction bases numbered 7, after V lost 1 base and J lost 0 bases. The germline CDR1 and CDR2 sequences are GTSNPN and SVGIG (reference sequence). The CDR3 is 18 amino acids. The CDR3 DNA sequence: TGTGCCTGGAGTGATCCGGGACAGGGCTTCTCTGGGGCCAACGTCCTGACTTTC. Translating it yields CAWSDPGQGFSGANVLTF.

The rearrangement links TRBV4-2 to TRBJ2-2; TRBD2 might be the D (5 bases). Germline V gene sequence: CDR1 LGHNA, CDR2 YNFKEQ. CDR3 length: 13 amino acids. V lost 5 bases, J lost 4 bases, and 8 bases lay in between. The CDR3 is CASSWTPTGELFF. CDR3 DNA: TGTGCCAGCAGCTGGACTCCCACCGGGGAGCTGTTTTTT.

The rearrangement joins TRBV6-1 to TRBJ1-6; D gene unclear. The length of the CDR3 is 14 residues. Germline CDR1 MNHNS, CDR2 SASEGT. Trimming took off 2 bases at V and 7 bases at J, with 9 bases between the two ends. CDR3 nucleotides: TGTGCCAGCAGTGAACGGGCCGAGAATTCACCCCTCCACTTT. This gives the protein CASSERAENSPLHF.

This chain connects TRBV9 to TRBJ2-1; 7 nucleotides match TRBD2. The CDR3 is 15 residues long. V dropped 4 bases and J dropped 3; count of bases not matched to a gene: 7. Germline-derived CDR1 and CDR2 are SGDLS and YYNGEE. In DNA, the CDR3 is TGTGCCAGCAGCCCTACTAGCGTAGGCTACAATGAGCAGTTCTTC. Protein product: CASSPTSVGYNEQFF.

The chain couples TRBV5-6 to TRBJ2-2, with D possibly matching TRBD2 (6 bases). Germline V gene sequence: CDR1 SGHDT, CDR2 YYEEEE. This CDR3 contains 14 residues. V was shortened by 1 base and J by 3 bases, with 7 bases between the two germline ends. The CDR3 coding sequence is TGTGCCAGCAGCTTGACTAGCTACACCGGGGAGCTGTTTTTT. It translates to CASSLTSYTGELFF.

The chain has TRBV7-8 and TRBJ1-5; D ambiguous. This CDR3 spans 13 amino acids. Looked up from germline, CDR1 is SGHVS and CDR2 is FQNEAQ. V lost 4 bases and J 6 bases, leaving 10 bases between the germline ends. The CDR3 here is CASSSIGGQPQHF. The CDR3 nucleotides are TGTGCCAGCAGCTCGATCGGTGGTCAGCCCCAGCATTTT.

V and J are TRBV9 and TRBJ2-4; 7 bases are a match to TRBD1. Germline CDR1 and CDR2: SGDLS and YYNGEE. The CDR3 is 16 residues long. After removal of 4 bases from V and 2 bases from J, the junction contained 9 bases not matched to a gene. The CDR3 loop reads CASSPGQGVTKNIQYF. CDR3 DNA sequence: TGTGCCAGCAGCCCAGGGCAGGGGGTGACCAAAAACATTCAGTACTTC.

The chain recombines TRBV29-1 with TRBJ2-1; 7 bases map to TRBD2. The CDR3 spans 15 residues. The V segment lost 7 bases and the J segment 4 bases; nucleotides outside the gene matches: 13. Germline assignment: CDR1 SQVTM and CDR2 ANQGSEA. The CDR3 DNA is TGCAGCGGCCAAGAACCGGGACTATATTACAATGAGCAGTTCTTC. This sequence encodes CSGQEPGLYYNEQFF.

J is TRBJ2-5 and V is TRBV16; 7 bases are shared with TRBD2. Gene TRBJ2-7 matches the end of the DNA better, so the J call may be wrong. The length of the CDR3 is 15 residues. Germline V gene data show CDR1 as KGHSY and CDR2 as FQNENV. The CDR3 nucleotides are TGTGCCAGCAGCCGGGGGGGATTAACCTCTAGCGAGCAGTACTTC. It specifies CASSRGGLTSSEQYF.

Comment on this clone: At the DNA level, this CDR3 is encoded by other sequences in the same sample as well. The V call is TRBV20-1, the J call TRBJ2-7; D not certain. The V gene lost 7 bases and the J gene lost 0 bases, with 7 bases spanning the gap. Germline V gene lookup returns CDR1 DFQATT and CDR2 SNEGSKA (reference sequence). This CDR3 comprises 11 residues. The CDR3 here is CSGTDSYEQYF. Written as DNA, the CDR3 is TGCAGTGGGACGGACTCCTACGAGCAGTACTTC.

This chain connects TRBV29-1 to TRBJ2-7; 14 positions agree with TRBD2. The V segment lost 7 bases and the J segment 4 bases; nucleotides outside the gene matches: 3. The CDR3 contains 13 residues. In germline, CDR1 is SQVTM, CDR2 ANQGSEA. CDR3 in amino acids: CSAGLAGAYEQYF. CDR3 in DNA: TGCAGCGCGGGACTAGCGGGAGCGTACGAGCAGTACTTC.

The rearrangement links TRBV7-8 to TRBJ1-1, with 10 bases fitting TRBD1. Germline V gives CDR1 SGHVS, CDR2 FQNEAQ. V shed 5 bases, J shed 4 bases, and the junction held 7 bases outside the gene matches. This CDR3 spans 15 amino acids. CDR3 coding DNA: TGTGCCAGCAGCCTCCGGGACAGGGGAGGCACTGAAGCTTTCTTT. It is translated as CASSLRDRGGTEAFF.

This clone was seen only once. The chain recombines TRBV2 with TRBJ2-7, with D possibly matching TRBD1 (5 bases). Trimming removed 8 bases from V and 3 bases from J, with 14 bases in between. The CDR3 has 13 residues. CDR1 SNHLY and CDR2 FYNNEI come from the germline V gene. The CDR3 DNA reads TGTGCCAGCCGCCGCGACAGCTACTACGAGCAGTACTTC. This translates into CASRRDSYYEQYF. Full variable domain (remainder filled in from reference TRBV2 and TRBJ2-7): EPEVTQTPSHQVTQMGQEVILRCVPISNHLYFYWYRQILGQKVEFLVSFYNNEISEKSEIFDDQFSVERPDGSNFTLKIRSTKLEDSAMYFCASRRDSYYEQYFGPGTRLTVT.

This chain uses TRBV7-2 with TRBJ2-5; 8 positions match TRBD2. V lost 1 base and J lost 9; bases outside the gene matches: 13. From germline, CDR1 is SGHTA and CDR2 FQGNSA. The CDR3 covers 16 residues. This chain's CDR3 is CASSLGLASGLGAQYF. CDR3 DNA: TGTGCCAGCAGCTTAGGGCTGGCTAGCGGGCTTGGGGCCCAGTACTTC.

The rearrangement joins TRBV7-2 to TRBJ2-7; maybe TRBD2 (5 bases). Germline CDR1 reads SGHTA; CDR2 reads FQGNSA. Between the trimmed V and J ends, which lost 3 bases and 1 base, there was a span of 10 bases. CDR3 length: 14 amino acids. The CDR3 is CASSLLGGSYEQYF. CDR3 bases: TGTGCCAGCAGCTTGTTGGGCGGGTCCTACGAGCAGTACTTC.

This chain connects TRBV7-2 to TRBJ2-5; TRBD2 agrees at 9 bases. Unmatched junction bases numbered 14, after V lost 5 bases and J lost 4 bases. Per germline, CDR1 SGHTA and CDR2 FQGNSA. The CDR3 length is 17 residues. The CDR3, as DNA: TGTGCCAGCAGCCGGACTCCGGTTAGCGGGAGTGGAGAGACCCAGTACTTC. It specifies CASSRTPVSGSGETQYF.

The CDR3 region has the DNA TGCGCCAGCAGTGAGACCTTGGGGCATGGCTACACCTTC. Translated, it gives CASSETLGHGYTF. The chain links TRBV10-1 to TRBJ1-2; tentative D call: TRBD1 (5 bases). V lost 2 bases, J lost 6 bases, and 10 bases lay in between. This CDR3 spans 13 amino acids. CDR1 WNHNN and CDR2 SYGVQD come from the germline V gene (reference sequence).

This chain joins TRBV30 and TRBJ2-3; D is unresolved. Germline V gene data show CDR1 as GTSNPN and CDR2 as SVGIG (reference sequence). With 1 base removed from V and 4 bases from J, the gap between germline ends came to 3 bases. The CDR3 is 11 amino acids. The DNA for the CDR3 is TGTGCCTGGAGTGGCGCAGATACGCAGTATTTT. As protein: CAWSGADTQYF.